This T cell receptor beta chain was obtained from a study of identical twins. TCRdb processed the 5' RACE reads anew with MiXCR; each CDR3 protein has one entry. The data hold some 1,700,000 distinct CDR3 sequences, with around 29% observed a single time. This CDR3 spans 12 amino acids. Looked up from germline, CDR1 is MDHEN and CDR2 is SYDVKM. Trimming stripped 6 bases from V and 7 bases from J, with 9 bases between. This chain links TRBV28 with TRBJ2-2; maybe TRBD1 (6 bases). Sequencing used cord blood. This TCR was sampled from a newborn girl in good health. CDR3 loop: CASRQGFGELFF. The CDR3 DNA follows: TGTGCCAGCAGACAGGGATTCGGGGAGCTGTTTTTT.